This T cell receptor beta chain was captured by sequencing in a study of a mutant IDH1 vaccine in newly diagnosed glioma. Across the whole study: There were roughly 62% males and about 38% females among treated patients, whose mean age was about 44 years. Patients were pretreated with radiotherapy, temozolomide, or both, mostly both.

Indicated time point: baseline, week 1 (first vaccination visit). Noted treatment: pre-vaccination baseline after standard-of-care therapy. Donors had new IDH1-mutant astrocytomas of WHO grade 3 or 4 (ATRX-lost). TCRdb's copy holds only in-frame clones and misses some; the assay was immunoSEQ multiplex PCR. The data hold about 68,000 clones, with 60% to 85% observed a single time. Germline V CDR1 and CDR2: LGHNA, YSLEER. This CDR3 spans 14 amino acids. The germline V and J ends were trimmed by 5 bases and 2 bases, with 13 bases remaining between them. This TCR derives from a man aged 50 to 59 with glioma. The V gene is TRBV4-3, the J gene TRBJ2-7; D perhaps matches TRBD2 (7 bases). The sequenced sample was PBMCs, obtained from a glioma patient treated with radiotherapy, temozolomide or both. CDR3: CASSNAGAPYEQYF. The CDR3 coding sequence is TGCGCCAGCAGCAACGCGGGGGCCCCCTACGAGCAGTACTTC.